The 22 T cell receptor beta chains in this list originate from one sample, sequenced in a study of T cell changes during pregnancy in multiple sclerosis. The protocol was immunoSEQ multiplex PCR, while the TCRdb copy is restricted to in-frame clones and leaves out a portion. Of some 80,000 clones listed, roughly 94% are singletons. The sequencing here drew on CD4+ T cells from peripheral blood mononuclear cells, taken after pregnancy. Receptors were obtained from a female donor with multiple sclerosis, enrolled in a pregnancy study.

The CDR3 DNA reads TGTGCCAGCAGTGACCGGCGGGGGGAAGCTTTCTTT. This gives the protein CASSDRRGEAFF. The chain uses TRBV6-4 and TRBJ1-1, with a possible D match to TRBD1 (5 bases). Per germline, CDR1 MRHNA and CDR2 SNTAGT. The V end was cut by 2 bases, the J end by 8 bases, with 9 bases between. CDR3 length equals 12 residues.

This rearrangement joins TRBV10-3 to TRBJ2-3; the D gene is possibly TRBD2 (6 bases). Per the germline V gene, CDR1 is ENHRY and CDR2 is SYGVKD. The CDR3 has 14 amino acids. Trimming shortened V by 4 bases and J by 0 bases, and 8 bases separated the two germline ends. This CDR3 reads CAISAGRSTDTQYF. The DNA of the CDR3 is TGTGCCATCAGTGCCGGGAGAAGCACAGATACGCAGTATTTT.

The J gene is TRBJ2-5, the V gene TRBV5-5, with TRBD2 matching over 8 bases. The CDR3 extends over 15 amino acids. The germline V gene encodes CDR1 SGHKS and CDR2 YYEKEE (reference sequence). V shed 5 bases and J 1 base; nucleotides not matched to a gene: 7. CDR3 in DNA: TGTGCCAGCAGGTCGGGGGGGAATCCCCAAGAGACCCAGTACTTC. It translates to CASRSGGNPQETQYF.

The chain employs TRBV2 and TRBJ1-5, with 7 bases lining up with TRBD1. Germline V lookup: CDR1 SNHLY, CDR2 FYNNEI. The length of the CDR3 is 15 residues. With V trimmed by 0 bases and J by 10 bases, 9 bases remained unmatched. CDR3 nucleotides: TGTGCCAGCAGTGAAGCGACAGGGCCGATCAGCCCCCAGCATTTT. Translated: CASSEATGPISPQHF.

This clone was detected once. One end of the junction fails to match germline, which may point to a read error. The V gene is TRBV30, the J gene TRBJ2-7, with TRBD2 identical over 7 bases. Germline V lookup: CDR1 GTSNPN, CDR2 SVGIG (reference sequence). The CDR3 has 16 residues. Here the CDR3 reads CAWRTITSERPYGQYF. The CDR3 DNA reads as TGTGCCTGGAGGACAATCACTAGCGAGAGACCTTACGGGCAGTACTTC.

The chain joins TRBV7-6 to TRBJ2-1; 12 nucleotides agree with TRBD2. Germline lookup yields CDR1 SGHVS and CDR2 FNYEAQ. V lost 5 bases to trimming and J lost 3 bases; unmatched junction nucleotides: 2. The CDR3 covers 15 residues. The CDR3 spells CASSPTSGSYNEQFF. The CDR3 region has the DNA TGTGCCAGCAGCCCGACTAGCGGGAGCTACAATGAGCAGTTCTTC. The full variable domain, rest sourced from reference TRBV7-6 and TRBJ2-1, is GAGVSQSPRYKVTKRGQDVALRCDPISGHVSLYWYRQALGQGPEFLTYFNYEAQQDKSGLPNDRFSAERPEGSISTLTIQRTEQRDSAMYRCASSPTSGSYNEQFFGPGTRLTVL.

This clone was picked up one time. V gene TRBV30 combines with J gene TRBJ2-3; TRBD1 matches 7 bases. The CDR3 loop spans 15 amino acids. The trim removed 0 bases at V and 2 bases at J, leaving 5 bases unmatched. In germline, CDR1 is GTSNPN, CDR2 SVGIG (reference sequence). CDR3: CAWSVLDRDTDTQYF. The CDR3 nucleotides are TGTGCCTGGAGTGTACTTGACAGGGACACAGATACGCAGTATTTT.

The chain combines TRBV19 with TRBJ2-1, with D unresolved. Trimming left V 6 bases short and J 5 bases short, with 14 bases between. Germline-derived CDR1 and CDR2 are LNHDA and SQIVND (reference sequence). The CDR3 is made up of 14 amino acids. CDR3 sequence: CASSTLLNHNEQFF. The CDR3 DNA reads as TGTGCCAGTAGCACACTATTAAACCACAATGAGCAGTTCTTC.

The CDR3 here is CASSSTDYEQYF. The CDR3 bases are TGTGCCAGCAGCTCCACTGACTACGAGCAGTACTTC. The chain couples TRBV7-2 to TRBJ2-7; no clear D gene. The CDR3 is 12 amino acids. The V gene's germline CDR1 is SGHTA and CDR2 FQGNSA. V gave up 4 bases and J gave up 3 bases, with 7 bases separating them. The whole variable domain, remainder taken from reference TRBV7-2 and TRBJ2-7, is GAGVSQSPSNKVTEKGKDVELRCDPISGHTALYWYRQSLGQGLEFLIYFQGNSAPDKSGLPSDRFSAERTGGSVSTLTIQRTQQEDSAVYLCASSSTDYEQYFGPGTRLTVT.

This clone was seen once. The chain couples TRBV2 to TRBJ1-2; 9 bases map to TRBD1. This CDR3 has 14 residues. Germline CDR1 SNHLY, CDR2 FYNNEI. J was trimmed by 13 bases and V by 6 bases; bases with no gene match: 15. CDR3 residues: CASRLQGASTPPTF. CDR3 nucleotides: TGTGCCAGCAGATTACAGGGGGCGAGCACTCCACCCACCTTC.

The rearrangement links TRBV5-1 to TRBJ2-3, with TRBD2 identical over 10 bases. Per germline, CDR1 SGHRS and CDR2 YFSETQ. This CDR3 comprises 17 residues. V was pared by 4 bases and J by 0 bases, with 8 bases of the junction left unmatched. The CDR3 reads CASSGETSGPSTDTQYF. For the CDR3, the DNA is TGCGCCAGCAGCGGGGAGACTAGCGGGCCTAGCACAGATACGCAGTATTTT.

The chain uses TRBV2 and TRBJ1-4; 10 bases are a match to TRBD1. The CDR3 loop spans 13 amino acids. CDR1 SNHLY and CDR2 FYNNEI come from the germline V gene. V lost 4 bases to trimming and J lost 11 bases; unmatched junction nucleotides: 4. CDR3 in amino acids: CASSGQGAGKLFF. The CDR3 coding sequence is TGTGCCAGCAGTGGACAGGGGGCGGGTAAACTGTTTTTT.

The genes are TRBV7-2 and TRBJ2-7; D perhaps matches TRBD2 (5 bases). Trimming took 4 bases from V and 0 from J, leaving 13 bases between them. The CDR3 covers 15 residues. CDR1 is SGHTA and CDR2 is FQGNSA in the germline V gene. The CDR3 sequence: CASSSGVLGSYEQYF. The CDR3, as DNA: TGTGCCAGCAGCTCCGGGGTTTTGGGCTCCTACGAGCAGTACTTC.

This clone was seen just once. The V gene is TRBV28, the J gene TRBJ2-7; D is perhaps TRBD1 (6 bases). The V and J ends lost 4 bases and 1 base respectively, with 11 bases between them. The germline gives CDR1 MDHEN, CDR2 SYDVKM. The CDR3 loop spans 14 amino acids. The CDR3 nucleotides read TGTGCCAGCAGTTCGACAGGCCTATCCTACGAGCAGTACTTC. Translation: CASSSTGLSYEQYF.

V gene TRBV27 combines with J gene TRBJ2-7, with 9 bases aligning to TRBD1. This CDR3 is built from 17 residues. The junction had 17 bases not matched to a gene; V was cut back by 5 bases and J by 6 bases. Germline CDR1 and CDR2: MNHEY and SMNVEV (reference sequence). In nucleotides, the CDR3 is TGTGCCAGCAGTCTCCGCAAGGTGGCTGGACAGGGGACCGAGCAGTACTTC. Translation gives CASSLRKVAGQGTEQYF.

The rearrangement uses TRBV6-5 and TRBJ2-7; 8 nucleotides match TRBD2. Trimming at V came to 5 bases and at J to 4 bases, leaving 7 bases not matched to a gene. Germline-derived CDR1 and CDR2 are MNHEY and SVGAGI. The CDR3 runs to 14 residues. CDR3 region: CASSPTSGPYEQYF. The CDR3 DNA reads as TGTGCCAGCAGTCCTACTAGCGGACCTTACGAGCAGTACTTC.

This clone was counted a single time. This sequence joins TRBV27 and TRBJ1-5, with no clear D. The V gene lost 6 bases and the J gene lost 0 bases, with 6 bases spanning the gap. Germline V CDR1 and CDR2: MNHEY, SMNVEV (reference sequence). The CDR3 loop spans 13 amino acids. For the CDR3, the DNA is TGTGCCAGCAGAGAGCTTAGCAATCAGCCCCAGCATTTT. Its translation: CASRELSNQPQHF.

This clone was seen a single time. The chain couples TRBV25-1 to TRBJ2-2, with a weak D call TRBD1 (5 bases). Trimming removed 4 bases from V and 1 base from J, with 16 bases in between. The germline V gene encodes CDR1 MGHDK and CDR2 SYGVNS. The CDR3 is made up of 17 amino acids. CDR3 DNA sequence: TGTGCCAGCAGTGGAGACGGCCCAGGGTTGAACACCGGGGAGCTGTTTTTT. Translating it yields CASSGDGPGLNTGELFF.

This sequence joins TRBV9 and TRBJ2-7; 8 bases match TRBD2. Trimming at V came to 4 bases and at J to 3 bases, leaving 9 bases not matched to a gene. From germline, CDR1 is SGDLS and CDR2 YYNGEE. CDR3 length: 15 amino acids. CDR3: CASSPSTGTSYEQYF. The CDR3, as DNA: TGTGCCAGCAGCCCCTCTACCGGGACTAGCTACGAGCAGTACTTC.

The V and J genes are TRBV7-2 and TRBJ2-7; no clear D. This CDR3 comprises 13 residues. From germline, CDR1 is SGHTA and CDR2 FQGNSA. V lost 1 base, J lost 3 bases, and 7 bases lay in between. This CDR3 reads CASSLVRFYEQYF. The CDR3 DNA reads as TGTGCCAGCAGCTTAGTTCGGTTCTACGAGCAGTACTTC. The full variable domain, rest sourced from reference TRBV7-2 and TRBJ2-7, is GAGVSQSPSNKVTEKGKDVELRCDPISGHTALYWYRQSLGQGLEFLIYFQGNSAPDKSGLPSDRFSAERTGGSVSTLTIQRTQQEDSAVYLCASSLVRFYEQYFGPGTRLTVT.

This clone occurred once. CDR3 region: CASSQEATGAGANVLTF. The CDR3 bases are TGTGCCAGCAGCCAAGAAGCGACAGGGGCTGGGGCCAACGTCCTGACTTTC. The rearrangement links TRBV14 to TRBJ2-6, with 8 bases aligning to TRBD1. After removal of 0 bases from V and 2 bases from J, the junction contained 3 bases not matched to a gene. CDR3 length: 17 residues. The germline gives CDR1 SGHDN, CDR2 FVKESK.

Only a few counts were recorded for this clone. This chain connects TRBV9 to TRBJ1-4, with D possibly being TRBD1 (5 bases). In germline, CDR1 is SGDLS, CDR2 YYNGEE. Trimming took off 3 bases at V and 5 bases at J, with 11 bases between the two ends. The CDR3 covers 14 residues. CDR3 nucleotides: TGTGCCAGCAGCGAACAGGTGGGGAATGAAAAACTGTTTTTT. It translates to CASSEQVGNEKLFF.